One and the same sample provided the 9 T cell receptor beta chains below, sequenced in a study of blood T cell repertoires in COVID-19. Sequenced by immunoSEQ multiplex PCR; TCRdb stores in-frame clones only, minus some. This table holds approximately 230,000 clones, roughly 88% found once. The sequenced sample was PBMCs or T cells enriched from blood (not recorded which). These receptor sequences come from a woman aged 50 to 60 with acute COVID-19.

This clone has more than one count but fewer than ten. This chain uses TRBV30 with TRBJ1-6; 7 bases fit TRBD1. This CDR3 is built from 13 residues. The trim removed 0 bases at V and 8 bases at J, leaving 1 base unmatched. From germline, CDR1 is GTSNPN and CDR2 SVGIG (reference sequence). The CDR3, as DNA: TGTGCCTGGAGTGTACAGGGGTATTCACCCCTCCACTTT. This encodes CAWSVQGYSPLHF.

J is TRBJ2-7 and V is TRBV27, with 10 positions matching TRBD1. V was clipped by 5 bases and J by 2 bases; unmatched bases: 6. The CDR3 is made up of 15 amino acids. The germline V gene has CDR1 MNHEY and CDR2 SMNVEV (reference sequence). CDR3 sequence: CASSLTGTGAYEQYF. CDR3 nucleotide sequence: TGTGCCAGCAGTCTTACCGGGACAGGGGCCTACGAGCAGTACTTC.

The chain uses TRBV7-8 and TRBJ1-5, with D perhaps matching TRBD1 (6 bases). The germline CDR1 and CDR2 sequences are SGHVS and FQNEAQ. V was trimmed by 5 bases and J by 0 bases, leaving 11 bases between them. CDR3 length equals 15 residues. This CDR3 is CASSRRQDSNQPQHF. CDR3 nucleotide sequence: TGTGCCAGCAGCCGACGACAGGATAGCAATCAGCCCCAGCATTTT.

J is TRBJ1-1 and V is TRBV3-1 (or the pseudogene TRBV3-2), with 7 bases identical to TRBD1. V shed 4 bases, J shed 3 bases, and the junction held 8 bases outside the gene matches. Germline V gene data show CDR1 as LGHDT and CDR2 as YNNKEL (reference sequence). This CDR3 is 15 amino acids long. The CDR3 DNA follows: TGTGCCAGCAGCCGGAACAGGGGAGACTACACTGAAGCTTTCTTT. This codes for CASSRNRGDYTEAFF.

The chain joins TRBV5-1 to TRBJ1-6, with 8 bases aligning to TRBD1. Germline loops: CDR1 SGHRS, CDR2 YFSETQ. The V and J ends lost 0 bases and 4 bases, in that order; junction bases with no gene match: 6. The CDR3 extends over 17 amino acids. This chain's CDR3 is CASSLERTGMYNSPLHF. The CDR3 DNA sequence: TGCGCCAGCAGCTTGGAAAGGACAGGGATGTATAATTCACCCCTCCACTTT.

J is TRBJ2-2 and V is TRBV10-3, with TRBD2 matching 7 bases. Germline V gene sequence: CDR1 ENHRY, CDR2 SYGVKD. The CDR3 has 14 amino acids. Here the CDR3 DNA reads TGTGCAGTAGAGAGCGGGACGAACACCGGGGAGCTGTTTTTT. Protein product: CAVESGTNTGELFF.

J is TRBJ2-1 and V is TRBV19; 13 nucleotides match TRBD2. The V gene end was trimmed by 4 bases and the J gene end by 3 bases; junction bases not matched to a gene: 0. Germline V gene lookup returns CDR1 LNHDA and CDR2 SQIVND (reference sequence). The CDR3 is 15 residues long. The CDR3 sequence: CASSRTSGSYNEQFF. The CDR3 nucleotides are TGTGCCAGTAGTAGGACTAGCGGGAGCTACAATGAGCAGTTCTTC.

The V call is TRBV6-5, the J call TRBJ2-7; 10 bases are a match to TRBD2. J gave up 2 bases and V 4 bases, and 5 bases lay outside the gene matches. The germline CDR1 and CDR2 sequences are MNHEY and SVGAGI. This CDR3 has 15 amino acids. The CDR3 region is CASSFLSGRAYEQYF. CDR3 sequence (DNA): TGTGCCAGCAGTTTTCTCAGCGGGAGGGCCTACGAGCAGTACTTC.

The chain carries TRBV4-1 and TRBJ2-1; a weak D match, TRBD2 (6 bases). Trimming left V 4 bases short and J 4 bases short, with 8 bases between. CDR1 is MGHRA and CDR2 is YSYEKL in the germline V gene. The CDR3 is 13 residues long. The CDR3 region has the DNA TGCGCCAGCAGCCGGGGGGTTTACAATGAGCAGTTCTTC. This encodes CASSRGVYNEQFF.